The T cell receptor beta chain described here comes from a study of blood T cell repertoires in COVID-19 (dated by TCRdb to the early 2020s). In terms of the full investigation: The collaborator samples originated in the United States, Italy and Spain and spanned the acute and convalescent phases of COVID-19. Deeply sampled blood TCRbeta repertoires from subjects exposed to, actively infected with, or recovered from COVID-19 were included in the dataset. The material from the prospective study consisted of cDNA or gDNA derived from T cells, B-cell-depleted T cells, or PBMCs. The repertoires were made available in a free public database intended to serve as a resource for research on the immune response to SARS-CoV-2. HLA class I and class II types, where available, came from metadata supplied by the sample provider rather than from assay-based typing. A de-identified subject ID, COVID-19 status, age in years and sex were almost always included in the sample metadata. Samples were obtained from the ongoing ImmuneRACE study (first 160 participants) and from over 1,000 subjects provided by 6 global collaborators.

The collaborating institutions used their own protocols to collect whole blood in K2EDTA tubes. For TCRbeta analysis, collaborators shipped samples in one of three forms: frozen whole blood, isolated PBMCs, or DNA extracted from either of those sample types. In regard to this clone: Its antigen remains undetermined. The record has no base qualities; no much larger clone is one base away.

V was cut back by 2 bases and J by 7 bases, leaving a gap of 8 bases between them. Reading from cysteine to phenylalanine, the CDR3 counts 12 amino acids. Of all the DNA, just the CDR3 is kept, 36 bases in frame from base 1. The paper as a whole reports these results and caveats: How much clinical and demographic metadata was included differed by source and by participant, and the metadata was provided uncurated.

TCRbeta CDR3 regions were amplified from genomic DNA by means of the immunoSEQ Assay, a bias-controlled multiplex PCR. Turning to the authors' computational methods: The number of nucleated cells in each sample was estimated by amplification of reference gene primers within the assay. Sequence reads were collapsed and filtered to measure the absolute abundance of every unique TCRbeta CDR3 rearrangement. For each sample, productive Simpson clonality was calculated as the square root of Simpson's diversity index across productive rearrangements. The source is immuneACCESS, and TCRdb retained only in-frame sequences with V and J called. Part of the clones is not carried over; for the studies checked, unresolved V genes explain less than half of this, and the remainder is unexplained. That table is the source of V, J and clone size, and D and trimming were worked out from the DNA. This sample has more than 65,000 clones in its table, and 80% of those were observed once. The leading ten clones occupy just under 6% of the sample.

This TCR was sampled from a man between 60 and 75 years old with active or convalescent COVID-19. The sample consisted of peripheral blood. The chain is encoded by TRBV12-3 or TRBV12-4 joined to TRBJ1-1; TRBD1 is possibly the D segment (5 matching bases). The DNA sequence is as follows: TGTGCCAGCAGTTTAATGGGGGGTGAAGCTTTCTTT. Its translation reads: CASSLMGGEAFF.